The 27 T cell receptor beta chains reported below all come from one sample, sequenced in a study of blood T cell repertoires in COVID-19. TCRdb's table, derived via immunoSEQ multiplex PCR, lists solely in-frame clones and lacks some. Of fewer than 500,000 clones in the sample, 87% are singletons; the top ten hold under 0.75%. The sequenced sample consisted of PBMCs or T cells enriched from blood (not recorded which). These receptors all stem from a woman aged 18-30 years who had recovered from COVID-19.

V usage is TRBV5-1 and J usage is TRBJ1-1, with D unclear. Trimming took off 6 bases at V and 3 bases at J, with 12 bases between the two ends. The CDR3 has 13 residues. Germline CDR1 and CDR2: SGHRS and YFSETQ. The CDR3 nucleotides read TGCGCCAGCACCTCTACTCCGGACACTGAAGCTTTCTTT. Translated: CASTSTPDTEAFF.

This chain uses TRBV7-9 with TRBJ1-1; D call uncertain. Trimming shortened V by 3 bases and J by 6 bases, and 11 bases separated the two germline ends. Germline CDR1 is SEHNR and CDR2 is FQNEAQ (reference sequence). This CDR3 is built from 13 residues. The CDR3 bases are TGTGCCAGCAGCTTCCGAGCGGGGTCTGAAGCTTTCTTT. Its protein product is CASSFRAGSEAFF.

The chain employs TRBV11-2 and TRBJ1-1; 12 nucleotides match TRBD1. J gave up 4 bases and V 5 bases, and 11 bases lay outside the gene matches. The CDR3 is made up of 17 amino acids. Germline assignment: CDR1 SGHAT and CDR2 FQNNGV. In DNA, the CDR3 is TGTGCCAGCAGCCCAGCCCGGGACAGGGGGCGCAGCACTGAAGCTTTCTTT. The encoded protein is CASSPARDRGRSTEAFF.

In its sample, this clone was seen many times. The chain has TRBV6-5 and TRBJ2-1; 11 bases are shared with TRBD2. This CDR3 has 15 residues. The V and J ends lost 6 bases and 8 bases, in that order; junction bases with no gene match: 9. Germline CDR1 MNHEY, CDR2 SVGAGI. The CDR3 spells CASSHSSGGSYEQFF. For the CDR3, the DNA is TGTGCCAGCAGCCACTCTAGCGGGGGGTCCTATGAGCAGTTCTTC.

The rearrangement links TRBV19 to TRBJ1-5; a weak D match, TRBD1 (6 bases). Germline values: CDR1 LNHDA, CDR2 SQIVND (reference sequence). V gave up 5 bases and J gave up 8 bases, with 19 bases separating them. This CDR3 is 15 amino acids long. This CDR3 is CASSPSRDNFKPQHF. As DNA, the CDR3 is TGTGCCAGTAGTCCGTCCCGGGACAATTTTAAGCCCCAGCATTTT.

The chain has TRBV4-2 and TRBJ2-7; D unresolved. From germline, CDR1 is LGHNA and CDR2 YNFKEQ. The length of the CDR3 is 16 residues. Trimming removed 1 base from V and 1 base from J, with 14 bases in between. The CDR3 loop is CASSQGLLIGSYEQYF. DNA for the CDR3: TGTGCCAGCAGCCAAGGACTTTTAATTGGGTCCTACGAGCAGTACTTC.

The gene calls are TRBV24-1 and TRBJ1-5; D might be TRBD1 (6 bases). The V gene's germline CDR1 is KGHDR and CDR2 SFDVKD. V gave up 5 bases and J gave up 1 base, with 8 bases separating them. This CDR3 spans 14 amino acids. This CDR3 reads CATSVTGSNQPQHF. CDR3 bases: TGTGCCACCAGTGTGACAGGCAGCAATCAGCCCCAGCATTTT.

The DNA for the CDR3 is TGTGCCAGCATGCTATACTCCGGGACTCGCTATGGCTACACCTTC. Translation gives CASMLYSGTRYGYTF. The chain carries TRBV5-6 and TRBJ1-2; D may be TRBD1 (5 bases). Trimming removed 6 bases from V and 4 bases from J, with 19 bases in between. Germline V gene sequence: CDR1 SGHDT, CDR2 YYEEEE. This CDR3 contains 15 residues.

In this sample, this clone turned up many times. V usage is TRBV6-4 and J usage is TRBJ2-3; TRBD1 might be the D (6 bases). Deletions cut 6 bases from V and 5 bases from J, with 21 bases between. The CDR3 has 16 residues. Germline lookup yields CDR1 MRHNA and CDR2 SNTAGT. The CDR3 region is CASSPNKGRGRDTQYF. Written as DNA, the CDR3 is TGTGCCAGCAGCCCGAATAAGGGCAGGGGCCGAGATACGCAGTATTTT.

The V gene is TRBV7-9, the J gene TRBJ1-2, with 8 bases matching TRBD1. Unmatched junction bases numbered 11, after V lost 7 bases and J lost 4 bases. The CDR3 consists of 15 residues. The germline V gene encodes CDR1 SEHNR and CDR2 FQNEAQ (reference sequence). CDR3 region: CASILDVQGVYGYTF. The CDR3 DNA sequence: TGTGCCAGCATCCTCGACGTACAGGGGGTCTATGGCTACACCTTC.

The gene calls are TRBV9 and TRBJ2-2, with unresolved D. V was pared by 0 bases and J by 5 bases, with 8 bases between. The CDR3 length is 14 residues. Per the germline V gene, CDR1 is SGDLS and CDR2 is YYNGEE. CDR3 in amino acids: CASSVGGGTGELFF. The CDR3 DNA is TGTGCCAGCAGCGTAGGAGGTGGAACCGGGGAGCTGTTTTTT.

The chain uses TRBV12-3 or TRBV12-4 and TRBJ1-2, with D possibly TRBD1 on 5 matching bases. CDR3 size: 12 residues. V lost 3 bases to trimming and J lost 7 bases, with 9 bases between them. CDR3 sequence reads: CASSFPGGGYTF. The CDR3 bases are TGTGCCAGCAGTTTTCCCGGGGGTGGCTACACCTTC.

V usage is TRBV7-2 and J usage is TRBJ1-5; TRBD1 matches 8 bases. The V segment lost 5 bases and the J segment 1 base; nucleotides outside the gene matches: 7. The germline gives CDR1 SGHTA, CDR2 FQGNSA. CDR3 length equals 16 residues. The CDR3 region is CASSPQTGESNQPQHF. CDR3 DNA: TGTGCCAGCAGCCCTCAGACAGGGGAGAGCAATCAGCCCCAGCATTTT.

This chain connects TRBV7-2 to TRBJ1-2; maybe TRBD1 (6 bases). CDR1 is SGHTA and CDR2 is FQGNSA in the germline V gene. The CDR3 contains 16 residues. Trimming cost V 6 bases and J 4 bases, with 21 bases left between them. CDR3 in amino acids: CASSQRGSPTPYGYTF. The CDR3 nucleotides read TGTGCCAGCAGTCAAAGGGGGTCTCCTACCCCCTATGGCTACACCTTC.

This clone was counted once. J is TRBJ1-2 and V is TRBV5-1; 7 bases match TRBD1. CDR3 length equals 13 residues. V shed 4 bases, J shed 6 bases, and the junction held 6 bases outside the gene matches. In germline, CDR1 is SGHRS, CDR2 YFSETQ. In nucleotides, the CDR3 is TGCGCCAGCAGCCCGAACAGGGGAGATGGCTACACCTTC. Protein product: CASSPNRGDGYTF.

The rearrangement uses TRBV5-1 and TRBJ2-5; a weak D match, TRBD2 (6 bases). Germline-derived CDR1 and CDR2 are SGHRS and YFSETQ. Trimming took 3 bases from V and 5 from J, leaving 17 bases between them. The CDR3 sequence is 15 residues long. The CDR3 sequence: CASSSTARGWETQYF. In DNA form, the CDR3 reads TGCGCCAGCAGCTCGACCGCCCGGGGGTGGGAGACCCAGTACTTC.

The chain uses TRBV19 and TRBJ1-1; D uncertain. CDR3 length equals 14 residues. Germline V gives CDR1 LNHDA, CDR2 SQIVND (reference sequence). V shed 1 base and J shed 0 bases, with 6 bases lying between them. Here the CDR3 reads CASSIGDMNTEAFF. Written as DNA, the CDR3 is TGTGCCAGTAGTATAGGAGATATGAACACTGAAGCTTTCTTT.

The chain carries TRBV3-1 (or the pseudogene TRBV3-2) and TRBJ1-1, with 8 bases aligning to TRBD1. The germline V gene encodes CDR1 LGHDT and CDR2 YNNKEL (reference sequence). The CDR3 loop spans 17 amino acids. The J segment lost 11 bases and the V segment lost 1 base, leaving 18 bases of the junction unmatched. DNA of the CDR3: TGTGCCAGCAGCCAAGGCAGGGGGCTAGCGAACGGTCAGGGGGCTTTCTTT. This encodes CASSQGRGLANGQGAFF.

This clone showed up just a few times. This rearrangement joins TRBV27 to TRBJ2-5, with 12 nucleotides matching TRBD1. CDR1 is MNHEY and CDR2 is SMNVEV in the germline V gene (reference sequence). The ends lost 3 bases at V and 5 bases at J; junction bases unmatched: 7. The CDR3 is 16 residues long. CDR3 DNA sequence: TGTGCCAGCAGTTTGTATGGGACAGGGGGCCGGGAGACCCAGTACTTC. This sequence encodes CASSLYGTGGRETQYF.

The count of this clone is one. The V call is TRBV29-1, the J call TRBJ1-4, with 10 bases identical to TRBD1. With 7 bases clipped from V and 5 bases from J, the junction kept 4 bases outside the gene matches. The CDR3 sequence is 13 residues long. Germline CDR1 is SQVTM and CDR2 is ANQGSEA. CDR3 sequence reads: CSALTGGNEKLFF. The CDR3 DNA reads as TGCAGCGCTCTGACAGGGGGCAATGAAAAACTGTTTTTT.

This clone was seen only a few times. This chain links TRBV5-1 with TRBJ2-7; TRBD1 matches 9 bases. Germline V CDR1 and CDR2: SGHRS, YFSETQ. The CDR3 has 14 amino acids. The junction had 3 bases not matched to a gene; V was cut back by 3 bases and J by 2 bases. CDR3 nucleotides: TGCGCCAGCAGCTCGGGACAGGGAACCTACGAGCAGTACTTC. It translates to CASSSGQGTYEQYF.

This clone was picked up one time. The chain is built from TRBV30 and TRBJ1-1; no clear D gene. CDR3 length: 12 amino acids. V dropped 0 bases and J dropped 6 bases, with 8 bases sitting between them. Germline V gene data show CDR1 as GTSNPN and CDR2 as SVGIG (reference sequence). The CDR3: CAWSVSGPEAFF. Written as DNA, the CDR3 is TGTGCCTGGAGTGTAAGCGGACCTGAAGCTTTCTTT.

The chain's CDR3 is CASSLGVPGTGGYEQYF. The CDR3 bases are TGCGCCAGCAGCTTGGGGGTCCCCGGGACAGGAGGTTACGAGCAGTACTTC. The rearrangement uses TRBV5-1 and TRBJ2-7; TRBD1 agrees at 8 bases. Germline lookup yields CDR1 SGHRS and CDR2 YFSETQ. The CDR3 is 17 residues long. The V gene end was trimmed by 0 bases and the J gene end by 4 bases; junction bases not matched to a gene: 12. Filled out from reference TRBV5-1 and TRBJ2-7, the complete variable domain reads KAGVTQTPRYLIKTRGQQVTLSCSPISGHRSVSWYQQTPGQGLQFLFEYFSETQRNKGNFPGRFSGRQFSNSRSEMNVSTLELGDSALYLCASSLGVPGTGGYEQYFGPGTRLTVT.

This chain joins TRBV18 and TRBJ1-3; TRBD1 matches at 7 bases. V shed 2 bases, J shed 1 base, and the junction held 11 bases outside the gene matches. Germline CDR1 reads KGHSH; CDR2 reads LQKENI. This CDR3 is 18 amino acids long. The CDR3 coding sequence is TGTGCCAGCTCACCAACCCCCGCAGGGGGTGCTTCTGGAAACACCATATATTTT. This sequence encodes CASSPTPAGGASGNTIYF.

The chain is built from TRBV27 and TRBJ2-5; D is perhaps TRBD2 (5 bases). This CDR3 is built from 14 residues. V was pared by 0 bases and J by 10 bases, with 15 bases between. The V gene's germline CDR1 is MNHEY and CDR2 SMNVEV (reference sequence). Here the CDR3 reads CASSLSMTGGFQYF. The CDR3 DNA reads TGTGCCAGCAGTTTATCGATGACCGGCGGGTTCCAGTACTTC.

The chain recombines TRBV20-1 with TRBJ2-7; the D gene is possibly TRBD2 (5 bases). V lost 7 bases to trimming and J lost 2 bases, with 9 bases between them. From germline, CDR1 is DFQATT and CDR2 SNEGSKA (reference sequence). The CDR3 sequence is 11 residues long. The CDR3 protein is CSVDLTYEQYF. The DNA of the CDR3 is TGCAGTGTGGACTTAACCTACGAGCAGTACTTC.

This chain joins TRBV19 and TRBJ2-6, with D perhaps matching TRBD2 (7 bases). Trimming removed 6 bases from V and 3 bases from J, with 24 bases in between. This CDR3 has 19 residues. Germline CDR1 is LNHDA and CDR2 is SQIVND (reference sequence). In nucleotides, the CDR3 is TGTGCCAGTAGAGGGAGGGGGAGTGGAGGGTCCCGTGGGGCCAACGTCCTGACTTTC. Translation: CASRGRGSGGSRGANVLTF.